The T cell receptor (beta chain) described here comes from a study of T cells expressing NK-cell markers. Germline V gene data show CDR1 as MNHEY and CDR2 as SVGAGI. This CDR3 comprises 15 residues. 5'RACE template switching with UMIs generated TCR beta cDNA. Following a re-call of the 5' RACE reads, TCRdb has one entry per CDR3 protein and lacks DNA. Its table lists over 150,000 distinct CDR3 sequences. The receptor was derived from a woman aged 45-59 years in good health. V usage is TRBV6-5 and J usage is TRBJ2-2. Sequenced material: blood T cells: a sorted CD56 or NKG2C T cell subset, CD4+ or CD8+ T cells, or bulk PBMC T cells (not recorded which). CDR3 sequence: CASMGTLTLTGELFF.